Below are 7 T cell receptor beta chains sequenced from a single sample in a study of T cell responses to AZD1222 COVID-19 vaccine. The data were produced by immunoSEQ multiplex PCR, yet TCRdb's version contains in-frame clones alone and is incomplete. The sample lists roughly 62,000 clones, over 60% seen once, with over 12% in the top ten. The sample consisted of peripheral blood, taken on day 0 of AZD1222 vaccination. These receptors originate from an adult in good health.

This clone was seen a single time. V is TRBV7-2 and J is TRBJ1-1, with D possibly being TRBD1 (6 bases). Germline values: CDR1 SGHTA, CDR2 FQGNSA. This CDR3 contains 13 residues. The V and J ends lost 4 bases and 11 bases respectively, with 17 bases between them. The CDR3 sequence: CASSSPGAGLAFF. In nucleotides, the CDR3 is TGTGCCAGCAGCTCACCGGGGGCGGGTTTGGCTTTCTTT.

The sample holds one count of this clone. Here the CDR3 DNA reads TGTGCCACCAGTGATTCCGCCCGGACTAGCGGGGGAGAGACCCAGTACTTC. It yields the protein CATSDSARTSGGETQYF. This rearrangement joins TRBV24-1 to TRBJ2-5; 13 nucleotides line up with TRBD2. In germline, CDR1 is KGHDR, CDR2 SFDVKD. This CDR3 spans 17 amino acids. The trim removed 2 bases at V and 4 bases at J, leaving 6 bases unmatched.

A single count supports this clone. The CDR3 DNA reads as TGTGCCAGCAGCCAAAGACTAGCCGGAGATACGCAGTATTTT. It translates to CASSQRLAGDTQYF. The rearrangement uses TRBV3-1 (or the pseudogene TRBV3-2) and TRBJ2-3; 7 positions match TRBD2. The CDR3 sequence is 14 residues long. With 2 bases clipped from V and 5 bases from J, the junction kept 4 bases outside the gene matches. The germline V gene has CDR1 LGHDT and CDR2 YNNKEL (reference sequence).

This clone showed up just once. The V call is TRBV9, the J call TRBJ2-1; D perhaps matches TRBD2 (5 bases). Between the trimmed V and J ends, which lost 2 bases and 0 bases, there was a span of 15 bases. The CDR3 extends over 17 amino acids. Germline assignment: CDR1 SGDLS and CDR2 YYNGEE. The CDR3 nucleotides are TGTGCCAGCAGCGTGTTCCTCACTAGTGTCTCCTACAATGAGCAGTTCTTC. Translation gives CASSVFLTSVSYNEQFF.

The rearrangement joins TRBV4-3 to TRBJ2-1; TRBD1 is a possible D gene (6 bases). V was shortened by 0 bases and J by 5 bases, with 11 bases between the two germline ends. CDR1 and CDR2 (germline): LGHNA, YSLEER. The CDR3 loop spans 15 amino acids. The CDR3 bases are TGCGCCAGCAGCCAAGATGCCCGGGACAACAATGAGCAGTTCTTC. It codes for CASSQDARDNNEQFF.

This CDR3 is CASSEYTDFYGYTF. The CDR3 bases are TGCGCCAGCAGTGAGTACACAGACTTCTATGGCTACACCTTC. The chain couples TRBV10-2 to TRBJ1-2; unclear D gene. V was trimmed by 1 base and J by 4 bases, leaving 10 bases between them. CDR1 is WSHSY, CDR2 SAAADI, per germline. The CDR3 is made up of 14 amino acids.

By sample fraction, this clone is medium-sized. This sample also contains other DNA sequences that code for the same CDR3. CDR3: CASSPGTGGYEQYF. In DNA form, the CDR3 reads TGTGCCAGCAGCCCGGGGACGGGGGGCTACGAGCAGTACTTC. The J gene is TRBJ2-7, the V gene TRBV7-9, with 7 bases identical to TRBD2. The CDR3 is 14 amino acids. Germline V gene data show CDR1 as SEHNR and CDR2 as FQNEAQ (reference sequence). After removal of 5 bases from V and 3 bases from J, the junction contained 7 bases not matched to a gene.